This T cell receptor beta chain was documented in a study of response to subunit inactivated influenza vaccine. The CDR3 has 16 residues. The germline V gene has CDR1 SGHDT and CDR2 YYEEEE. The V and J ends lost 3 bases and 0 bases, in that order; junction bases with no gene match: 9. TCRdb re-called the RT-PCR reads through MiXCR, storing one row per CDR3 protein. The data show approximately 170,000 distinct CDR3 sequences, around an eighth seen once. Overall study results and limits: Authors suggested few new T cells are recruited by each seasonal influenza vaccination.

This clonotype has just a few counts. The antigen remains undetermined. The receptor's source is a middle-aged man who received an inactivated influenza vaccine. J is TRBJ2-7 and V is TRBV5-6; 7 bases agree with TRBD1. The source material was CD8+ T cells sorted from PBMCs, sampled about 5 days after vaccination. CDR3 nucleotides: TGTGCCAGCAGCTGGATGACAGGGTCGAGCTCCTACGAGCAGTACTTC. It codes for CASSWMTGSSSYEQYF.